The entry below describes one T cell receptor (beta chain). Its antigen remains unknown. This CDR3 has 13 residues. In germline, CDR1 is MNHNS, CDR2 SASEGT. The V end was cut by 1 base, the J end by 5 bases, with 8 bases between. From the 5' RACE reads, TCRdb called clonotypes with MiXCR, one entry per CDR3 protein. The sample contains 250,000 to 300,000 distinct CDR3 sequences, about 16% of which appear only once. The data were obtained in a study of T-cell memory formation after mild COVID-19. Across the study: Each donor largely had its own TCR clusters.

General study results and limits: In pre-infection memory, a portion of responding clones appeared, which suggested that cross-reactive memory joined. Largely, contracting CD4+ clones fell within CM and EM, and contracting CD8+ clones within EMRA.

The TCR originated in a man younger than 35 who had mild COVID-19 (a few samples of this study predate the infection). Cell type and time point are not known. V gene TRBV6-1 combines with J gene TRBJ1-1, with D hard to call. The sequenced sample consisted of PBMCs or a T cell subset sorted from them (not recorded which). DNA of the CDR3: TGTGCCAGCAGTGAAGTGTACGGGACTGAAGCTTTCTTT. Amino acids: CASSEVYGTEAFF.